Presented here are 19 T cell receptor beta chains from one specimen sequenced in a study of T cell repertoires in cytomegalovirus infection. One entry per CDR3 protein, called by TCRdb with MiXCR from the reads. The table has some 300,000 distinct CDR3 sequences, roughly a sixth seen once. Specimen: PBMCs. The receptors derive from a human donor in good health (CMV status not recorded). Some clones in this sample may be carry-over from other donors' samples.

This clonotype was recorded at least ten times. The V gene is TRBV7-6, the J gene TRBJ2-7; D is uncertain. This CDR3 region has 14 residues. V was pared by 0 bases and J by 1 base, with 7 bases between. Germline lookup yields CDR1 SGHVS and CDR2 FNYEAQ. CDR3 in DNA: TGTGCCAGCAGCTTAGCGGTGGGTTCCTACGAGCAGTACTTC. Translated, it gives CASSLAVGSYEQYF.

The chain has TRBV20-1 and TRBJ1-2; no reliable D call. The CDR3 extends over 15 amino acids. Between the trimmed V and J ends, which lost 3 bases and 1 base, there was a span of 15 bases. The germline V gene has CDR1 DFQATT and CDR2 SNEGSKA (reference sequence). Here the CDR3 reads CSASNLDGYNYGYTF. The CDR3 DNA reads TGCAGTGCTAGTAATTTAGACGGATATAACTATGGCTACACCTTC.

The chain uses TRBV6-5 and TRBJ1-2, with D possibly matching TRBD1 (6 bases). The CDR3 runs 14 residues. Trimming left V 0 bases short and J 5 bases short, with 10 bases between. CDR1 is MNHEY and CDR2 is SVGAGI in the germline V gene. CDR3 amino acids: CASSYSAGDYGYTF. CDR3 in DNA: TGTGCCAGCAGTTACTCGGCAGGGGATTATGGCTACACCTTC.

This chain joins TRBV27 and TRBJ2-4; 7 bases map to TRBD1. Trimming removed 5 bases from V and 6 bases from J; junction bases left unmatched: 4. This CDR3 spans 13 amino acids. Germline CDR1 MNHEY, CDR2 SMNVEV (reference sequence). The DNA of the CDR3 is TGTGCCAGCAGTCCAGGGGGATCAAACATTCAGTACTTC. Amino acids: CASSPGGSNIQYF.

This clonotype was seen only a few times. V usage is TRBV27 and J usage is TRBJ2-1; 8 bases are shared with TRBD2. Germline loops: CDR1 MNHEY, CDR2 SMNVEV (reference sequence). Trimming took 7 bases from V and 3 from J; bases not matched to a gene: 11. The CDR3 is 16 residues long. The CDR3 bases are TGTGCCAGCACTCCGGGGGGGCAAGCCCACTACAATGAGCAGTTCTTC. As protein: CASTPGGQAHYNEQFF.

This clonotype was recorded a few times. This sequence joins TRBV18 and TRBJ2-1; 12 bases are a match to TRBD2. Germline loops: CDR1 KGHSH, CDR2 LQKENI. The CDR3 totals 14 residues. V was clipped by 4 bases and J by 8 bases; unmatched bases: 3. The CDR3 DNA reads TGTGCCAGCTCACGGACTAGCGGGGCAGATGAGCAGTTCTTC. It codes for CASSRTSGADEQFF.

In this sample, this clonotype turned up many times. The chain combines TRBV7-6 with TRBJ2-3; D possibly matches TRBD1 or TRBD2 (6 bases each). V was pared by 4 bases and J by 0 bases, with 17 bases between. The CDR3 spans 17 residues. CDR1 SGHVS and CDR2 FNYEAQ come from the germline V gene. The CDR3 region is CASSSGAKSTSTDTQYF. The CDR3 DNA follows: TGTGCCAGCAGCTCGGGGGCTAAGTCCACTAGCACAGATACGCAGTATTTT. Full variable domain (rest looked up from reference TRBV7-6 and TRBJ2-3): GAGVSQSPRYKVTKRGQDVALRCDPISGHVSLYWYRQALGQGPEFLTYFNYEAQQDKSGLPNDRFSAERPEGSISTLTIQRTEQRDSAMYRCASSSGAKSTSTDTQYFGPGTRLTVL.

This clonotype turned up a few times. The rearrangement joins TRBV10-3 to TRBJ2-2, with D perhaps given as TRBD1 or TRBD2 (6 bases each). Germline loops: CDR1 ENHRY, CDR2 SYGVKD. The CDR3 sequence is 14 residues long. With 7 bases removed from V and 3 bases from J, the gap between germline ends came to 12 bases. The CDR3 coding sequence is TGTGCCATCACTCGGGGGCGGGACACCGGGGAGCTGTTTTTT. Amino acids: CAITRGRDTGELFF.

The CDR3 here is CASSYSRHQPQHF. The CDR3 region has the DNA TGTGCCAGCAGTTACTCCAGGCATCAGCCCCAGCATTTT. The V and J genes are TRBV6-5 and TRBJ1-5; no definite D call. The V end lost 0 bases, the J end lost 5 bases, and 5 bases lay between the germline ends. This CDR3 spans 13 amino acids. The germline V gene has CDR1 MNHEY and CDR2 SVGAGI.

This chain joins TRBV2 and TRBJ2-3, with 8 bases identical to TRBD1. J lost 2 bases, V lost 2 bases, and 3 bases had no gene match. CDR3 length equals 15 residues. CDR1 SNHLY and CDR2 FYNNEI come from the germline V gene. CDR3 sequence reads: CASSERRGPTDTQYF. The CDR3 bases are TGTGCCAGCAGTGAACGCAGGGGGCCCACAGATACGCAGTATTTT.

This clonotype was counted at least ten times. The V call is TRBV20-1, the J call TRBJ1-2; D not certain. Deletions cut 0 bases from V and 8 bases from J, with 13 bases between. CDR3 size: 13 residues. Looked up from germline, CDR1 is DFQATT and CDR2 is SNEGSKA (reference sequence). CDR3 loop: CSARDLERKGYTF. The DNA for the CDR3 is TGCAGTGCTAGAGATCTCGAGCGTAAGGGCTACACCTTC.

This clonotype was detected ten times or more. The chain joins TRBV12-3 or TRBV12-4 to TRBJ1-1; D possibly corresponds to TRBD1 (6 bases). Trimming pared 5 bases from V and 8 bases from J, leaving 15 bases between. This CDR3 region has 13 residues. CDR3 bases: TGTGCCAGCAGTATCGTAAAGGGGGGGGAAGCTTTCTTT. Amino acid sequence: CASSIVKGGEAFF.

The chain uses TRBV4-1 and TRBJ2-7; TRBD1 matches 10 bases. V was clipped by 4 bases and J by 6 bases; unmatched bases: 6. Per the germline V gene, CDR1 is MGHRA and CDR2 is YSYEKL. This CDR3 region has 14 residues. CDR3 loop: CASSLGTGVFEQYF. CDR3 DNA: TGCGCCAGCAGCCTCGGGACAGGGGTATTCGAGCAGTACTTC.

This chain links TRBV20-1 with TRBJ1-6; 10 positions match TRBD1. The CDR3 extends over 15 amino acids. The J segment lost 9 bases and the V segment lost 2 bases, leaving 7 bases of the junction unmatched. CDR1 is DFQATT and CDR2 is SNEGSKA in the germline V gene (reference sequence). CDR3 coding DNA: TGCAGTGCTAGAACCCCGGGACAGGGGAGTTCACCCCTCCACTTT. It yields the protein CSARTPGQGSSPLHF.

This clonotype was observed at least ten times. CDR3 coding DNA: TGTGCCAGCAGCTTAAGGCGGGGGAACACTGAAGCTTTCTTT. This gives the protein CASSLRRGNTEAFF. This sequence joins TRBV7-2 and TRBJ1-1, with unresolved D. V lost 2 bases to trimming and J lost 1 base, with 8 bases between them. The germline CDR1 and CDR2 sequences are SGHTA and FQGNSA. This CDR3 has 14 residues.

The V and J genes are TRBV12-3 or TRBV12-4 and TRBJ1-4, with TRBD1 matching over 8 bases. The CDR3 is 16 amino acids. V was clipped by 4 bases and J by 8 bases; unmatched bases: 12. CDR3 nucleotides: TGTGCCAGCAGTTCACATCGACAGGGGTTGGGGGAAAAACTGTTTTTT. This sequence encodes CASSSHRQGLGEKLFF.

The table lists this clonotype with many counts. The V gene is TRBV12-3 or TRBV12-4, the J gene TRBJ1-1; possible D gene TRBD1, 5 bases. The CDR3 covers 13 residues. The germline V and J ends were trimmed by 7 bases and 4 bases, with 13 bases remaining between them. As DNA, the CDR3 is TGTGCCAGCACCCCTGGGCAGGGCACTGAAGCTTTCTTT. Protein product: CASTPGQGTEAFF.

In its sample, this clonotype was seen a few times. The chain links TRBV3-1 to TRBJ2-3, with 7 bases matching TRBD2. CDR1 and CDR2 (germline): LGHDT, YNNKEL (reference sequence). This CDR3 has 15 amino acids. V trimming: 1 base; J trimming: 1 base; junction bases outside the gene matches: 2. The CDR3 is CASSQGGGGTDTQYF. CDR3 bases: TGTGCCAGCAGCCAAGGGGGGGGGGGCACAGATACGCAGTATTTT.

At least ten counts were recorded for this clonotype. V and J are TRBV7-2 and TRBJ1-2, with a tentative D call TRBD1 (6 bases). Per the germline V gene, CDR1 is SGHTA and CDR2 is FQGNSA. V shed 1 base and J shed 5 bases, with 17 bases lying between them. The CDR3 is made up of 16 amino acids. The CDR3 DNA reads as TGTGCCAGCAGCTTAGAGTATAGGACAGCCAATTATGGCTACACCTTC. Its protein is CASSLEYRTANYGYTF.